A selection of T cell receptor beta chains follows, all from one sample in a study of graft-versus-host responses after intestinal transplantation. Some clones are missing from TCRdb's copy, which holds only in-frame ones; the method was immunoSEQ multiplex PCR. The sample shows over 65,000 clones, roughly 89% of them seen only once. For these receptors, no antigen is known. The source was unstimulated CD4+ T cells sorted from spleen or lymph node cells, collected before intestinal transplant. The source is a human donor who received an intestinal transplant. The CDR3 runs from the conserved cysteine through the conserved F or W. Each record gives: J gene, D gene, V gene, CDR3 protein. A D gene is named only where the DNA matches it firmly.

j_gene: TRBJ2-3; d_gene: .; v_gene: TRBV12-5; CDR3aa: CASGFQITDTQYF
j_gene: TRBJ2-7; d_gene: TRBD1; v_gene: TRBV4-1; CDR3aa: CASSQGGTGKWVYEQYF
j_gene: TRBJ2-2; d_gene: TRBD2; v_gene: TRBV7-2; CDR3aa: CASRRPLAGDANTGELFF
j_gene: TRBJ1-1; d_gene: .; v_gene: TRBV10-2; CDR3aa: CASMIGRDTEAFF
j_gene: TRBJ1-4; d_gene: .; v_gene: TRBV5-1; CDR3aa: CASSLSGGNEKLFF
j_gene: TRBJ2-6; d_gene: .; v_gene: TRBV7-9; CDR3aa: CASSLTTGTGANVLTF
j_gene: TRBJ2-3; d_gene: TRBD2; v_gene: TRBV4-1; CDR3aa: CASSQDRASGGGDTQYF
j_gene: TRBJ1-2; d_gene: .; v_gene: TRBV29-1; CDR3aa: CSVEGVGGGYGYTF
j_gene: TRBJ1-3; d_gene: TRBD1; v_gene: TRBV9; CDR3aa: CASSERGQGSYSGNTIYF
j_gene: TRBJ2-7; d_gene: .; v_gene: TRBV5-1; CDR3aa: CASSLAGTYPSSEQYF
j_gene: TRBJ1-1; d_gene: TRBD1; v_gene: TRBV5-6; CDR3aa: CASSLRTGVMNTEAFF
j_gene: TRBJ2-1; d_gene: TRBD2; v_gene: TRBV4-3; CDR3aa: CASSQGPGLAGVRDEQFF
j_gene: TRBJ1-1; d_gene: .; v_gene: TRBV27; CDR3aa: CASSFLSGNTEAFF
j_gene: TRBJ2-3; d_gene: .; v_gene: TRBV6-6; CDR3aa: CASSYIIGTDTQYF
j_gene: TRBJ1-4; d_gene: TRBD1; v_gene: TRBV11-3; CDR3aa: CASSLDRGTGEKLFF
j_gene: TRBJ2-7; d_gene: .; v_gene: TRBV6-6; CDR3aa: CASGQGPYYEQYF
j_gene: TRBJ2-3; d_gene: TRBD2; v_gene: TRBV9; CDR3aa: CASSVGVASGGTDTQYF
j_gene: TRBJ2-7; d_gene: TRBD2; v_gene: TRBV27; CDR3aa: CASSLSGRRGDEQYF
j_gene: TRBJ2-7; d_gene: TRBD1; v_gene: TRBV27; CDR3aa: CASSRYGTGGIYEQYF